A selection of T cell receptor beta chains follows, all from one sample in a study of response to subunit inactivated influenza vaccine. TCRdb re-analysed the RT-PCR reads in MiXCR, keeping a single row per CDR3 protein. The sample lists under 850,000 distinct CDR3 sequences, roughly 18% occurring once. The sequencing used PBMCs from blood, collected 4 to 6 days after vaccination. Every receptor here comes from a man between 45 and 60 years old who received an inactivated influenza vaccine. CDR3s include the opening cysteine and the closing phenylalanine or tryptophan. Fields, in order: D gene, V gene, J gene, clone size, CDR3 length, CDR3 DNA, CDR3 protein. The D gene is left open where the match is weak. A row's size may be missing; if present it is once, few, many or a size class.

-	TRBV20-1	TRBJ2-7	few	14	TGCAGTGCTAGAGATGTCGGGAACGTTTACGAGCAGTACTTC	CSARDVGNVYEQYF
TRBD1	TRBV7-2	TRBJ1-2	-	14	TGTGCCAGCAGCTTAACCGGGACAGTCTATGGCTACACCTTC	CASSLTGTVYGYTF
-	TRBV5-5	TRBJ2-1	-	15	TGTGCCAGCAGCTCTTTCGGGACATTACGCAATGAGCAGTTCTTC	CASSSFGTLRNEQFF
-	TRBV12-3/TRBV12-4	TRBJ1-3	many	16	TGTGCCAGCAACCCCAGAGCTGGGAGCTCTGGAAACACCATATATTTT	CASNPRAGSSGNTIYF
-	TRBV20-1	TRBJ2-1	many	13	TGCAGTGCTCGAACACAGGGTCTCAATGAGCAGTTCTTC	CSARTQGLNEQFF
-	TRBV10-3	TRBJ1-1	many	15	TGTGCCATCAGTGAGCCCGGATCGGAGCATACTGAAGCTTTCTTT	CAISEPGSEHTEAFF
-	TRBV18	TRBJ1-5	many	13	TGTGCCAGCTCACCACAGGGGGACCAGCCCCAGCATTTT	CASSPQGDQPQHF
TRBD1	TRBV30	TRBJ2-3	-	12	TGTGCCTGGAGGGGGACAGGGGGGACGCAGTATTTT	CAWRGTGGTQYF
-	TRBV20-1	TRBJ1-6	few	12	TGCAGCCGGGGTTTAGTAAATTCACCCCTCCACTTT	CSRGLVNSPLHF
-	TRBV6-2/TRBV6-3	TRBJ2-7	-	15	TGTGCCAGCAGTTACCCTGGCAGGGGAACCTACGAGCAGTACTTC	CASSYPGRGTYEQYF
-	TRBV12-3/TRBV12-4	TRBJ2-1	many	16	TGTGCCAGCAGCTCTGTGCTCCGCGCCAGCCCGGCTGAGCAGTTCTTC	CASSSVLRASPAEQFF
-	TRBV6-2/TRBV6-3	TRBJ2-7	-	12	TGTGCCAGCAGTGACCCTTACTACGAGCAGTACTTC	CASSDPYYEQYF
TRBD2	TRBV18	TRBJ2-7	once	15	TGTGCCAGCTCACAAACTAGCGGAGCCCCCCACGAGCAGTACTTC	CASSQTSGAPHEQYF
-	TRBV30	TRBJ1-6	few	13	TGTGCCTGGAACGTAGGACCCAATTCACCCCTCCACTTT	CAWNVGPNSPLHF
-	TRBV12-3/TRBV12-4	TRBJ2-7	-	16	TGTGCCAGCAGTCACCACGACAGGTTCAGGCAGAACGAGCAGTACTTC	CASSHHDRFRQNEQYF
-	TRBV20-1	TRBJ2-7	many	15	TGCAGTGCTAGAGATCTAGGGGGCGGGACCTACGAGCAGTACTTC	CSARDLGGGTYEQYF
-	TRBV30	TRBJ1-2	-	15	TGTGCCTGGAGTGTACTTCACGCCGCTCACTATGGCTACACCTTC	CAWSVLHAAHYGYTF
TRBD1	TRBV7-8	TRBJ2-3	-	16	TGTGCCAGCAGGTCAACAGGGGGCCTGAGTACAGATACGCAGTATTTT	CASRSTGGLSTDTQYF
-	TRBV20-1	TRBJ2-3	few	13	TGCAGTGCTAGGGACAGCCCCCAGGGTACGCAGTATTTT	CSARDSPQGTQYF
TRBD2	TRBV7-2	TRBJ2-7	-	14	TGTGCCAGCAGATTGGGACTAGCGGGAGTCGAGCAGTACTTC	CASRLGLAGVEQYF
TRBD2	TRBV4-2	TRBJ2-1	-	17	TGTGCCAGCAGCCCTACAAATAGCGGGCCTGGCCCTCCTGAGCAGTTCTTC	CASSPTNSGPGPPEQFF
TRBD2	TRBV7-2	TRBJ2-3	-	15	TGTGCCAGCAGCAGAGCGGGGGCCCCCACAGATACGCAGTATTTT	CASSRAGAPTDTQYF
-	TRBV5-1	TRBJ2-5	-	14	TGCGCCAGCAGCTTTATCGGCCAGCAAGAGACCCAGTACTTC	CASSFIGQQETQYF
TRBD2	TRBV20-1	TRBJ2-3	many	16	TGCAGTGCTAGCCAACTAGCGGGAGGGAACACAGATACGCAGTATTTT	CSASQLAGGNTDTQYF
-	TRBV4-3	TRBJ2-1	many	16	TGCGCCAGCAGCCAAGAAGAAAGCTCTGCAGCCAATGAGCAGTTCTTC	CASSQEESSAANEQFF
-	TRBV29-1	TRBJ1-1	-	13	TGCAGCGTTAGAGGGGCCGGGAACACTGAAGCTTTCTTT	CSVRGAGNTEAFF
-	TRBV11-1	TRBJ2-2	many	21	TGTGCCAGCAGCTCCCCACCCACGCGAATTCACGGAGGGTTAAGGACCGGGGAGCTGTTTTTT	CASSSPPTRIHGGLRTGELFF
-	TRBV7-2	TRBJ2-7	few	12	TGTGCCAGCAGCTGGGGGGCGTACGAGCAGTACTTC	CASSWGAYEQYF
-	TRBV25-1	TRBJ1-2	-	17	TGTGCCAGCAGTGAATATGAATCAGGCCAGACTCTGGTTAGCTACACCTTC	CASSEYESGQTLVSYTF
-	TRBV20-1	TRBJ1-4	many	12	TGCAGAGTCCGAACTCTAAATGAAAAACTGTTTTTT	CRVRTLNEKLFF
-	TRBV20-1	TRBJ1-2	few	13	TGCAGTGCTAGAGTCTTTCCCCTCTCTGGCTACACCTTC	CSARVFPLSGYTF
-	TRBV6-1	TRBJ1-2	few	14	TGTGCCAGCAGTGAAATTGTCGGATACTATGGCTACACCTTC	CASSEIVGYYGYTF
-	TRBV20-1	TRBJ2-7	many	15	TGCAGTGCTAGAGGTCCGGGACAACCTTTCTACGAGCAGTACTTC	CSARGPGQPFYEQYF
-	TRBV18	TRBJ1-2	once	13	TGTGCCAGCTCACAGAGGCAGCCCTTTGGCTACACCTTC	CASSQRQPFGYTF
-	TRBV20-1	TRBJ1-4	-	13	TGCAGTGCTAGCAGGGTGGGGCATGAAAAACTGTTTTTT	CSASRVGHEKLFF
-	TRBV7-3	TRBJ2-2	few	12	TGTGCCAGCAGCTACCAACCCGGGGAGCTGTTTTTT	CASSYQPGELFF
-	TRBV12-3/TRBV12-4	TRBJ2-7	-	13	TGTGCCAGCAGTTGGACTTACTCCTACGAGCAGTACTTC	CASSWTYSYEQYF
-	TRBV7-2	TRBJ2-2	-	12	TGTGCCAGCAGCTTCTACACCGGGGAGCTGTTTTTT	CASSFYTGELFF
TRBD1	TRBV10-3	TRBJ1-1	few	15	TGTGCCATCAGGAGACAGGGGGCGAGGATAACTGAAGCTTTCTTT	CAIRRQGARITEAFF
-	TRBV11-3	TRBJ2-3	-	12	TGTGCCAGCAGCTTAGTTGGCAATACGCAGTATTTT	CASSLVGNTQYF
-	TRBV12-3/TRBV12-4	TRBJ2-3	-	14	TGTGCCAGCTCCGGACTCAACAGGGTGGATACGCAGTATTTT	CASSGLNRVDTQYF
-	TRBV5-1	TRBJ2-5	few	14	TGCGCCAGCAGCGTGACGGGGATACAAGAGACCCAGTACTTC	CASSVTGIQETQYF
-	TRBV6-6	TRBJ2-1	-	11	TGTGCCAGCGGGGCGGGGGCCGAGGAGTTCTTC	CASGAGAEEFF
-	TRBV5-1	TRBJ2-5	few	14	TGCGCCAGCAGCTTGGACAGGGTAGGGGAGACCCAGTACTTC	CASSLDRVGETQYF
TRBD2	TRBV10-3	TRBJ2-1	-	15	TGTGCCATCAGTGAGGGACTAGCGGGTGACAATGAGCAGTTCTTC	CAISEGLAGDNEQFF